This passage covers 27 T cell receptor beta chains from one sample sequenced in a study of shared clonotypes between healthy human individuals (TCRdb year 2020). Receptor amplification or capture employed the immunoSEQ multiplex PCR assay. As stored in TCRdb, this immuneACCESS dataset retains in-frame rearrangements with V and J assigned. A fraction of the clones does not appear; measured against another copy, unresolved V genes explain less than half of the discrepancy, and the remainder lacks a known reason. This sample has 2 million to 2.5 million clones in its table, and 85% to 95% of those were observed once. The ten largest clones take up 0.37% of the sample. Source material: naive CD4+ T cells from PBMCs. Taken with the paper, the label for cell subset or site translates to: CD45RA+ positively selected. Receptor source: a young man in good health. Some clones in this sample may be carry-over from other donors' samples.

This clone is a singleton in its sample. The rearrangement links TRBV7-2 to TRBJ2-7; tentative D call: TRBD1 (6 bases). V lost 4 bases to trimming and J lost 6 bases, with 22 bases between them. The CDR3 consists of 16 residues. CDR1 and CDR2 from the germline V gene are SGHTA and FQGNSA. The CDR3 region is CASSSPPGTPKSEQYF. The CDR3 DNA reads TGTGCCAGCAGCTCGCCTCCCGGGACACCCAAATCCGAGCAGTACTTC.

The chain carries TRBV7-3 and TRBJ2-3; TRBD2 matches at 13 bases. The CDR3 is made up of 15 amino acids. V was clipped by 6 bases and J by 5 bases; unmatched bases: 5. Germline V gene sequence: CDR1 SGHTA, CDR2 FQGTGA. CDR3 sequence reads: CASSLGLAGLDTQYF. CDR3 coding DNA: TGTGCCAGCAGTTTGGGACTAGCGGGATTAGATACGCAGTATTTT.

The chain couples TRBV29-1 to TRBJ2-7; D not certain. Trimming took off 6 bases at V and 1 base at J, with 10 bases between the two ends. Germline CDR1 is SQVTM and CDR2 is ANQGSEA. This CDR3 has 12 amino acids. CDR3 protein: CSVSDESYEQYF. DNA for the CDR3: TGCAGCGTCTCGGATGAGTCCTACGAGCAGTACTTC.

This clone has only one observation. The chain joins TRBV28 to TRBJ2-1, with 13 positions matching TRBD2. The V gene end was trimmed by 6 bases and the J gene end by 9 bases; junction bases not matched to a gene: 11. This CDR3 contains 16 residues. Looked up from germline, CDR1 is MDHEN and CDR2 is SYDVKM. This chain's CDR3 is CASSPWGTSGTLEQFF. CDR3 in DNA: TGTGCCAGCAGCCCATGGGGGACTAGCGGGACTCTTGAGCAGTTCTTC.

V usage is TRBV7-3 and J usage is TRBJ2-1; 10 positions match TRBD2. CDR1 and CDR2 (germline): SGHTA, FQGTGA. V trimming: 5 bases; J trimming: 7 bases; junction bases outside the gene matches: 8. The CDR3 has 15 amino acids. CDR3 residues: CASSPRLAGENEQFF. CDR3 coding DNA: TGTGCCAGCAGCCCCAGGCTAGCGGGAGAGAATGAGCAGTTCTTC. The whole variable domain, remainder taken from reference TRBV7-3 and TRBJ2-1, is GAGVSQTPSNKVTEKGKYVELRCDPISGHTALYWYRQSLGQGPEFLIYFQGTGAADDSGLPNDRFFAVRPEGSVSTLKIQRTERGDSAVYLCASSPRLAGENEQFFGPGTRLTVL.

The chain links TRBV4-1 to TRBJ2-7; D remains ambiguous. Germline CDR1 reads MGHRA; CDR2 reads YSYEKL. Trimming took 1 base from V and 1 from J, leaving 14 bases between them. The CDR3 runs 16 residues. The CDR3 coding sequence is TGCGCCAGCAGCCAAGGAAGGCAGACGGGTTCCTACGAGCAGTACTTC. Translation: CASSQGRQTGSYEQYF.

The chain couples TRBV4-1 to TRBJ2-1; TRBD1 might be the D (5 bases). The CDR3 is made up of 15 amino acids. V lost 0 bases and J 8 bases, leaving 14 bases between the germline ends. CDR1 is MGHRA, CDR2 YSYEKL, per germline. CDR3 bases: TGCGCCAGCAGCCAAGAAGGGGCTAGAGGCCATGAGCAGTTCTTC. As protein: CASSQEGARGHEQFF.

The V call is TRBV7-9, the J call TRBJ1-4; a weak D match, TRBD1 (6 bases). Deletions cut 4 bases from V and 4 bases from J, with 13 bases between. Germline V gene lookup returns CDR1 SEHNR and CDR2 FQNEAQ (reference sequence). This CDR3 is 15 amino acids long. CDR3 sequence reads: CASSSQGLFNEKLFF. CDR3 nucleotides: TGTGCCAGCAGCTCCCAGGGGTTGTTTAATGAAAAACTGTTTTTT.

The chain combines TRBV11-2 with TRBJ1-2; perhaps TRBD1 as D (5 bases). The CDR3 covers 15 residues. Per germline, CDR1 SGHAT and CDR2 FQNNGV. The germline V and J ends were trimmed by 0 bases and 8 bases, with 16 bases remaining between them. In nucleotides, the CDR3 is TGTGCCAGCAGCTTAGAAAAGGGGCGCAACGCAGGCTACACCTTC. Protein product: CASSLEKGRNAGYTF.

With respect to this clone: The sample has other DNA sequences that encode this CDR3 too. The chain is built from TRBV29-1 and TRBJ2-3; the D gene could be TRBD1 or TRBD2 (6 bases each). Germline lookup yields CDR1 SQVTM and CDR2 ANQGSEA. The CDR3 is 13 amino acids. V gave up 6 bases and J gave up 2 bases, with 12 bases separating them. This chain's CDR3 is CSVGRGLTDTQYF. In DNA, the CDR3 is TGCAGCGTGGGCAGGGGACTCACAGATACGCAGTATTTT.

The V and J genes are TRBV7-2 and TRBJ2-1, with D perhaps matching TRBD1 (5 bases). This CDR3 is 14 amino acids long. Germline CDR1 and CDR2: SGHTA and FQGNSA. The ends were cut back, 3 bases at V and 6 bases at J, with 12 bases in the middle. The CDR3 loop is CASSFERGVNEQFF. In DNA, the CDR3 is TGTGCCAGCAGCTTTGAAAGGGGTGTCAATGAGCAGTTCTTC.

CDR3 sequence (DNA): TGCGCCAGCAGCTTGGCCCAGTCAGGGGGCCAAGAGACCCAGTACTTC. Translation: CASSLAQSGGQETQYF. The genes are TRBV5-1 and TRBJ2-5; TRBD1 matches 7 bases. This CDR3 spans 16 amino acids. Germline-derived CDR1 and CDR2 are SGHRS and YFSETQ. V lost 0 bases, J lost 1 base, and 6 bases stayed unmatched.

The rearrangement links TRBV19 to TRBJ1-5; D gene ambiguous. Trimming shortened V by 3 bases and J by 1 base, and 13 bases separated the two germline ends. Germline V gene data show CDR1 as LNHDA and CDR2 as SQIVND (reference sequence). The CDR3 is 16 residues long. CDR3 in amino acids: CASSIRSIGSNQPQHF. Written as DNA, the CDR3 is TGTGCCAGTAGTATCAGAAGTATTGGCAGCAATCAGCCCCAGCATTTT.

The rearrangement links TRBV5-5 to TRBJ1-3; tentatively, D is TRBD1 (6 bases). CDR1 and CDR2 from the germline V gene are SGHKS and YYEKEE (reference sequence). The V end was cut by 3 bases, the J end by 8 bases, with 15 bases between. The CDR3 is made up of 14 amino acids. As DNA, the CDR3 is TGTGCCAGCAGCTCCCCGGCACAGGGCGACACCATATATTTT. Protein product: CASSSPAQGDTIYF.

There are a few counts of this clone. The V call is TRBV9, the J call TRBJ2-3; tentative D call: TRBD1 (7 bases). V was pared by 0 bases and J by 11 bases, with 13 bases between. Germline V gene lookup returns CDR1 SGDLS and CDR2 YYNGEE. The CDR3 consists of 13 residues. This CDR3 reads CASSVVAQGGQYF. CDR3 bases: TGTGCCAGCAGCGTAGTTGCGCAGGGGGGGCAGTATTTT.

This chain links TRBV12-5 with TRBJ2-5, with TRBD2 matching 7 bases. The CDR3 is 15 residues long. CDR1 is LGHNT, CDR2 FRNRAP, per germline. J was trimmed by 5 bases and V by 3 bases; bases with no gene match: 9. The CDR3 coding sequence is TGTGCTAGTGGTTTATCGGGAGGAAGGGACGAGACCCAGTACTTC. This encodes CASGLSGGRDETQYF.

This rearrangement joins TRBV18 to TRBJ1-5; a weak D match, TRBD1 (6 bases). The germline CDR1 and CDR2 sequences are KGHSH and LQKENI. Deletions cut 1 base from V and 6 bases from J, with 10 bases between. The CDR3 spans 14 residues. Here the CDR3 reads CASSPQGVGQPQHF. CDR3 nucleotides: TGTGCCAGCTCACCACAGGGGGTTGGTCAGCCCCAGCATTTT.

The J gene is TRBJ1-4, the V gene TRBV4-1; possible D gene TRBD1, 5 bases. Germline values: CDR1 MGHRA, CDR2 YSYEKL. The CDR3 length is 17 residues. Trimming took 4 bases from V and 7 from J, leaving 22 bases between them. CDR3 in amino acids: CASSRTILGEKGEKLFF. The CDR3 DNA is TGCGCCAGCAGCCGAACGATCCTAGGGGAAAAAGGTGAAAAACTGTTTTTT.

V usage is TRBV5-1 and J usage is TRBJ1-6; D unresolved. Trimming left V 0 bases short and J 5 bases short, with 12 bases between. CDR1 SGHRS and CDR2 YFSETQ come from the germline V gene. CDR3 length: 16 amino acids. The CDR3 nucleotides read TGCGCCAGCAGCTTGGGGAGGACGCCGAATAATTCACCCCTCCACTTT. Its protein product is CASSLGRTPNNSPLHF.

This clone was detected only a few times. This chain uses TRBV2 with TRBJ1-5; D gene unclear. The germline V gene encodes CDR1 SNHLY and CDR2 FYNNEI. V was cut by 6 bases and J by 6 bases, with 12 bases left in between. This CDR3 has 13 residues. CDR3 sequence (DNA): TGTGCCAGCAGCAGTGAGGGCCGTCAGCCCCAGCATTTT. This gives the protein CASSSEGRQPQHF. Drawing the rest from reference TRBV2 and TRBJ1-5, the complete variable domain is EPEVTQTPSHQVTQMGQEVILRCVPISNHLYFYWYRQILGQKVEFLVSFYNNEISEKSEIFDDQFSVERPDGSNFTLKIRSTKLEDSAMYFCASSSEGRQPQHFGDGTRLSIL.

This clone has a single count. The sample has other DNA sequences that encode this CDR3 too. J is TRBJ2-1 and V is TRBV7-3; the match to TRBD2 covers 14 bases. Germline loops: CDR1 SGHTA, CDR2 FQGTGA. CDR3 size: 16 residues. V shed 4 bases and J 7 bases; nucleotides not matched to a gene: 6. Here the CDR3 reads CASSSSGLAGVNEQFF. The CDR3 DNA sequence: TGTGCCAGCAGCTCGTCGGGACTAGCGGGAGTGAATGAGCAGTTCTTC.

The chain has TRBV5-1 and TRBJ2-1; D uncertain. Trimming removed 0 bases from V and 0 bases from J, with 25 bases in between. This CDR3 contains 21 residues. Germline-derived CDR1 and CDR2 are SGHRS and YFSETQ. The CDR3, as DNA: TGCGCCAGCAGCTTGGCCGTGTTGGCCTACCAATATCCTAACTCCTACAATGAGCAGTTCTTC. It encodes CASSLAVLAYQYPNSYNEQFF.

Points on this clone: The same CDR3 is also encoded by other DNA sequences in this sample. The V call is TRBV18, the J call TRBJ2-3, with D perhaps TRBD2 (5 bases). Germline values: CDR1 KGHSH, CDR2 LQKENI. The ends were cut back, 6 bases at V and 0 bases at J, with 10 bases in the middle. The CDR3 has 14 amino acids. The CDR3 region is CASSLTGSTDTQYF. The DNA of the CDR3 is TGTGCCAGCTCTCTGACGGGAAGCACAGATACGCAGTATTTT.

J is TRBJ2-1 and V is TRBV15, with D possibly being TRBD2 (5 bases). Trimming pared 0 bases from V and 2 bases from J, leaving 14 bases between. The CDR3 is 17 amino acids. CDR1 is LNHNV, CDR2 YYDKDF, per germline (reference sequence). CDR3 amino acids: CATSRDPGIPTYNEQFF. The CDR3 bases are TGTGCCACCAGCAGAGATCCGGGAATCCCAACCTACAATGAGCAGTTCTTC. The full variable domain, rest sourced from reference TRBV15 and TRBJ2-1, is DAMVIQNPRYQVTQFGKPVTLSCSQTLNHNVMYWYQQKSSQAPKLLFHYYDKDFNNEADTPDNFQSRRPNTSFCFLDIRSPGLGDTAMYLCATSRDPGIPTYNEQFFGPGTRLTVL.

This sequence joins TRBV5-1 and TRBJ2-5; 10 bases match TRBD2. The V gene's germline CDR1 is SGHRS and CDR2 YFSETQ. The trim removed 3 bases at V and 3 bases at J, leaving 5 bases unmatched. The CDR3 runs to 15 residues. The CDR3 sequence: CASSWAGTSEETQYF. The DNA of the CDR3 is TGCGCCAGCAGCTGGGCCGGGACTAGCGAAGAGACCCAGTACTTC.

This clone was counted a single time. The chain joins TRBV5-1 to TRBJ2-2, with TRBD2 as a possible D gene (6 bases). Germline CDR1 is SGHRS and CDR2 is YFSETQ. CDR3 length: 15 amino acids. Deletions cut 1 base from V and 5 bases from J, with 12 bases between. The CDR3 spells CASSLQVSGTGELFF. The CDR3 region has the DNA TGCGCCAGCAGCTTGCAAGTCAGCGGGACCGGGGAGCTGTTTTTT. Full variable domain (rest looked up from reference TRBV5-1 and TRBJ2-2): KAGVTQTPRYLIKTRGQQVTLSCSPISGHRSVSWYQQTPGQGLQFLFEYFSETQRNKGNFPGRFSGRQFSNSRSEMNVSTLELGDSALYLCASSLQVSGTGELFFGEGSRLTVL.

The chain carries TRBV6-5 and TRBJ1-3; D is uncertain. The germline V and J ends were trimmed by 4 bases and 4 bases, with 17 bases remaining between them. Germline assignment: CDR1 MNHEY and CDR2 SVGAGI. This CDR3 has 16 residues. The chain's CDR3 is CASSLGDGLRGNTIYF. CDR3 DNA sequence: TGTGCCAGCAGTTTGGGAGACGGCCTTCGGGGAAACACCATATATTTT.